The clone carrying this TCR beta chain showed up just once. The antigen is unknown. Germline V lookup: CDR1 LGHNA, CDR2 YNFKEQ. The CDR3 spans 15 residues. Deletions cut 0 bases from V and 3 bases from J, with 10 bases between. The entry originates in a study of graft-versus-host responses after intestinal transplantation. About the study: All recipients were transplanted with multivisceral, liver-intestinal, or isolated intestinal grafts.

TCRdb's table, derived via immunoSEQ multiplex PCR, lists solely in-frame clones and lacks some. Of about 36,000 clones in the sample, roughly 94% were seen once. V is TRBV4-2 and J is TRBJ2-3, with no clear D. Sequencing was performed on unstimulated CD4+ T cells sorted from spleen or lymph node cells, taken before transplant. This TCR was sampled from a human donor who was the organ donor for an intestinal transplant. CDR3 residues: CASSQDGQITDTQYF. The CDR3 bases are TGTGCCAGCAGCCAAGATGGGCAGATTACAGATACGCAGTATTTT.